What follows describes a single T cell receptor (beta chain). What it binds is not known. The data were obtained in a study of T cell responses to AZD1222 COVID-19 vaccine. General observations from the study: There were vaccine-associated CD4 TCRs across spike, dominant at 160-218 and 743-854. Reportedly, close to half of spike-specific TCRs are directed against unmutated variant regions. Females made up more of the donors, who were largely white British, and clonal diversity may have come out too low.

This CDR3 contains 15 residues. Germline CDR1 and CDR2: SGHTA and FQGNSA. Losses at the gene ends were 5 bases for V and 8 bases for J; bases not matched to a gene: 10. Assay used: immunoSEQ multiplex PCR; TCRdb lists only in-frame clones, some missing. The sample consists of under 130,000 clones, nearly 90% of them appearing once. Samples with a second dose at about 4 or about 12 weeks were pooled together. The sample was peripheral blood, taken 28 days after the second AZD1222 dose. The rearrangement uses TRBV7-2 and TRBJ2-1; TRBD2 matches at 9 bases. The sequence was collected from an adult who received the AZD1222 COVID-19 vaccine. In DNA, the CDR3 is TGTGCCAGCAGCAGTTCCGCGGGAGGGCCGCATGAGCAGTTCTTC. This codes for CASSSSAGGPHEQFF. Together with reference TRBV7-2 and TRBJ2-1, the CDR3 gives the full variable domain: GAGVSQSPSNKVTEKGKDVELRCDPISGHTALYWYRQSLGQGLEFLIYFQGNSAPDKSGLPSDRFSAERTGGSVSTLTIQRTQQEDSAVYLCASSSSAGGPHEQFFGPGTRLTVL.